This T cell receptor beta chain was recorded in a study of identical twins. TCRdb re-called the 5' RACE reads with MiXCR, one entry per CDR3 protein. The sample contains about 790,000 distinct CDR3 sequences, 15% to 20% of which appear only once. Unmatched junction bases numbered 6, after V lost 5 bases and J lost 8 bases. Germline V gene sequence: CDR1 SQVTM, CDR2 ANQGSEA. CDR3 length equals 13 residues. The same sample was also used in a study of T cells expressing NK-cell markers.

Sequenced sample: PBMCs. This clonotype was obtained from a woman aged 18-30 years in good health. This rearrangement joins TRBV29-1 to TRBJ1-2; 12 bases are shared with TRBD1. DNA for the CDR3: TGCAGCGTTACGGGACAGGGGGCGTGGGGCTACACCTTC. It translates to CSVTGQGAWGYTF.